This T cell receptor beta chain was identified in a study of blood T cell repertoires in COVID-19. The method was immunoSEQ multiplex PCR; TCRdb's version includes in-frame clones alone and lacks a portion of them. The sample records roughly 120,000 clones, around 82% being singletons. Trimming cost V 0 bases and J 3 bases, with 7 bases left between them. The CDR3 loop spans 14 amino acids. Germline values: CDR1 SGHRS, CDR2 YFSETQ. The TCR comes from a human donor in a cohort sampled during active or convalescent COVID-19. The sample taken for sequencing was peripheral blood. The rearrangement links TRBV5-1 to TRBJ1-5, with D possibly matching TRBD1 (5 bases). As DNA, the CDR3 is TGCGCCAGCAGCTTGGAAGGGGTCAATCAGCCCCAGCATTTT. This codes for CASSLEGVNQPQHF.